These 27 T cell receptor beta chains originate from one sample sequenced in a study of PD-L1 blockade in urothelial cancer. Time point: peripheral blood 6 weeks after treatment start. Clones were read by immunoSEQ multiplex PCR, and TCRdb kept only the in-frame ones, dropping some. The data show about 43,000 clones, with about 80% seen just once and approximately 15% held by the top ten. Sequenced material: PBMCs, taken around atezolizumab (anti-PD-L1) treatment. The source of these receptors is a man in his 60s with urothelial cancer.

The V gene is TRBV6-1, the J gene TRBJ2-5, with D possibly matching TRBD1 (7 bases). CDR3 length: 15 residues. Germline V lookup: CDR1 MNHNS, CDR2 SASEGT. Trimming removed 3 bases from V and 5 bases from J, with 16 bases in between. In DNA, the CDR3 is TGTGCCAGCAGTGACCCCAGCCAGGGGGGCGAGACCCAGTACTTC. Protein sequence: CASSDPSQGGETQYF.

The rearrangement links TRBV18 to TRBJ1-3, with D unresolved. Germline CDR1 is KGHSH and CDR2 is LQKENI. Trimming removed 3 bases from V and 0 bases from J, with 9 bases in between. The CDR3 contains 15 residues. CDR3 sequence reads: CASSPPSGSGNTIYF. The CDR3 DNA follows: TGTGCCAGCTCACCCCCCAGTGGCTCTGGAAACACCATATATTTT.

This clone was found a few times. The chain carries TRBV7-9 and TRBJ1-5, with D perhaps matching TRBD1 (6 bases). Trimming removed 5 bases at V and 5 bases at J, with 13 bases between. The CDR3 covers 14 residues. Germline values: CDR1 SEHNR, CDR2 FQNEAQ (reference sequence). CDR3 sequence reads: CASSANPGDQPQHF. The CDR3 region has the DNA TGTGCCAGCAGCGCAAACCCAGGGGATCAGCCCCAGCATTTT.

In this sample, this clone turned up once. This rearrangement joins TRBV6-6 to TRBJ1-5; D gene unclear. Germline V CDR1 and CDR2: MNHNY, SVGAGI (reference sequence). CDR3 size: 14 residues. Trimming pared 0 bases from V and 3 bases from J, leaving 6 bases between. CDR3 loop: CASSYSWPNQPQHF. CDR3 nucleotides: TGTGCCAGCAGTTACTCGTGGCCCAATCAGCCCCAGCATTTT.

The sample holds a few counts of this clone. The V gene is TRBV7-9, the J gene TRBJ2-1, with TRBD1 matching over 7 bases. This CDR3 comprises 16 residues. The junction had 10 bases not matched to a gene; V was cut back by 5 bases and J by 3 bases. Looked up from germline, CDR1 is SEHNR and CDR2 is FQNEAQ (reference sequence). The CDR3 DNA is TGTGCCAGCAGCACGCCCCAACAGGGGCACTACAATGAGCAGTTCTTC. As protein: CASSTPQQGHYNEQFF.

The rearrangement uses TRBV28 and TRBJ1-1; TRBD1 aligns across 7 bases. Losses at the gene ends were 6 bases for V and 1 base for J; bases not matched to a gene: 5. CDR1 is MDHEN and CDR2 is SYDVKM in the germline V gene. CDR3 length equals 14 residues. The chain's CDR3 is CASRSRQGNTEAFF. CDR3 DNA sequence: TGTGCCAGCAGGTCCAGACAGGGGAACACTGAAGCTTTCTTT.

This CDR3 reads CASTKDRGEQFF. CDR3 in DNA: TGTGCCAGCACCAAGGACAGGGGTGAGCAGTTCTTC. The chain carries TRBV6-1 and TRBJ2-1; 9 positions agree with TRBD1. The V segment lost 7 bases and the J segment 9 bases; nucleotides outside the gene matches: 4. The CDR3 runs 12 residues. CDR1 is MNHNS, CDR2 SASEGT, per germline.

CDR3 sequence: CATSRGPQTGAEGYTF. CDR3 coding DNA: TGTGCCACCAGCAGAGGGCCCCAGACAGGGGCCGAAGGCTACACCTTC. The J gene is TRBJ1-2, the V gene TRBV15; 8 bases are shared with TRBD1. The germline gives CDR1 LNHNV, CDR2 YYDKDF (reference sequence). The trim removed 1 base at V and 8 bases at J, leaving 12 bases unmatched. The CDR3 contains 16 residues. Full variable domain (outside the CDR3, taken from reference TRBV15 and TRBJ1-2): DAMVIQNPRYQVTQFGKPVTLSCSQTLNHNVMYWYQQKSSQAPKLLFHYYDKDFNNEADTPDNFQSRRPNTSFCFLDIRSPGLGDTAMYLCATSRGPQTGAEGYTFGSGTRLTVV.

The chain couples TRBV11-2 to TRBJ2-5, with TRBD2 matching 13 bases. After removal of 5 bases from V and 1 base from J, the junction contained 7 bases not matched to a gene. Germline V gene lookup returns CDR1 SGHAT and CDR2 FQNNGV. The CDR3 totals 17 residues. The CDR3 sequence: CASSITSGGGTQETQYF. The CDR3 region has the DNA TGTGCCAGCAGCATAACTAGCGGGGGGGGCACCCAAGAGACCCAGTACTTC.

The V call is TRBV28, the J call TRBJ1-5; 8 bases agree with TRBD1. This CDR3 is built from 15 residues. Trimming at V came to 3 bases and at J to 4 bases, leaving 5 bases not matched to a gene. Germline CDR1 reads MDHEN; CDR2 reads SYDVKM. The CDR3 DNA reads TGTGCCAGCAGTTTCGCAGGGGGCCGGAATCAGCCCCAGCATTTT. This translates into CASSFAGGRNQPQHF. The full variable domain, its missing parts supplied by reference TRBV28 and TRBJ1-5, is DVKVTQSSRYLVKRTGEKVFLECVQDMDHENMFWYRQDPGLGLRLIYFSYDVKMKEKGDIPEGYSVSREKKERFSLILESASTNQTSMYLCASSFAGGRNQPQHFGDGTRLSIL.

The rearrangement joins TRBV6-6 to TRBJ1-6; D is ambiguous. Germline loops: CDR1 MNHNY, CDR2 SVGAGI (reference sequence). The CDR3 runs to 12 residues. V lost 5 bases to trimming and J lost 10 bases, with 9 bases between them. This chain's CDR3 is CASSPLRSPLHF. The CDR3 DNA is TGTGCCAGCAGTCCATTGAGATCACCCCTCCACTTT.

The chain employs TRBV19 and TRBJ2-1, with a tentative D call TRBD1 (5 bases). The CDR3 totals 12 residues. The germline V gene encodes CDR1 LNHDA and CDR2 SQIVND (reference sequence). V was trimmed by 6 bases and J by 8 bases, leaving 11 bases between them. CDR3 nucleotides: TGTGCCAGTAGCCAGGGATCCGATGAGCAGTTCTTC. It codes for CASSQGSDEQFF.

V and J are TRBV2 and TRBJ1-2, with D possibly TRBD1 on 6 matching bases. CDR3 length: 13 residues. The V end lost 10 bases, the J end lost 6 bases, and 18 bases lay between the germline ends. CDR1 is SNHLY, CDR2 FYNNEI, per germline. Here the CDR3 DNA reads TGTGCCACCAGGGGTGGCGGATTGGATGGCTACACCTTC. Amino acids: CATRGGGLDGYTF.

The chain joins TRBV28 to TRBJ2-1; 10 bases line up with TRBD2. V lost 5 bases, J lost 7 bases, and 11 bases stayed unmatched. CDR1 is MDHEN and CDR2 is SYDVKM in the germline V gene. This CDR3 contains 16 residues. CDR3: CASSLPSGGFLNEQFF. The CDR3 coding sequence is TGTGCCAGCAGTCTTCCTAGCGGGGGATTCCTAAATGAGCAGTTCTTC.

This clone has only one observation. The chain employs TRBV5-1 and TRBJ2-7; weak D call: TRBD2 (7 bases). There are 13 residues in the CDR3. Trimming stripped 2 bases from V and 5 bases from J, with 11 bases between. Germline CDR1 and CDR2: SGHRS and YFSETQ. CDR3 nucleotides: TGCGCCAGCAGCTTAGGGGGGGACAACGAGCAGTACTTC. Translating gives CASSLGGDNEQYF.

The rearrangement uses TRBV30 and TRBJ2-2; the D is unclear. Germline CDR1 and CDR2: GTSNPN and SVGIG (reference sequence). V gave up 0 bases and J gave up 3 bases, with 5 bases separating them. The CDR3 extends over 13 amino acids. The CDR3: CAWSVRDTGELFF. The CDR3, as DNA: TGTGCCTGGAGTGTACGGGACACCGGGGAGCTGTTTTTT. The full variable domain, its missing parts supplied by reference TRBV30 and TRBJ2-2, is SQTIHQWPATLVQPVGSPLSLECTVEGTSNPNLYWYRQAAGRGLQLLFYSVGIGQISSEVPQNLSASRPQDRQFILSSKKLLLSDSGFYLCAWSVRDTGELFFGEGSRLTVL.

The J gene is TRBJ1-2, the V gene TRBV9; possibly TRBD1 for D (6 bases). Germline CDR1 and CDR2: SGDLS and YYNGEE. The length of the CDR3 is 14 residues. V lost 7 bases to trimming and J lost 5 bases, with 18 bases between them. The CDR3 DNA sequence: TGTGCCAGCTCGGGGGGCGGAGGATTTTATGGCTACACCTTC. Residues: CASSGGGGFYGYTF. Supplemented by reference TRBV9 and TRBJ1-2, the full variable domain reads DSGVTQTPKHLITATGQRVTLRCSPRSGDLSVYWYQQSLDQGLQFLIQYYNGEERAKGNILERFSAQQFPDLHSELNLSSLELGDSALYFCASSGGGGFYGYTFGSGTRLTVV.

The V gene is TRBV25-1, the J gene TRBJ2-5; 9 bases match TRBD1. Germline lookup yields CDR1 MGHDK and CDR2 SYGVNS. The ends lost 7 bases at V and 4 bases at J; junction bases unmatched: 13. The CDR3 is made up of 16 amino acids. CDR3 nucleotide sequence: TGTGCCAGCACCCCGGGGGACAGGGCCATGCCAGAGACCCAGTACTTC. Translated: CASTPGDRAMPETQYF. The entire variable domain, with the rest obtained from reference TRBV25-1 and TRBJ2-5, is as follows: EADIYQTPRYLVIGTGKKITLECSQTMGHDKMYWYQQDPGMELHLIHYSYGVNSTEKGDLSSESTVSRIRTEHFPLTLESARPSHTSQYLCASTPGDRAMPETQYFGPGTRLLVL.

J is TRBJ2-3 and V is TRBV30; 7 nucleotides agree with TRBD1. Germline CDR1 is GTSNPN and CDR2 is SVGIG (reference sequence). This CDR3 has 15 residues. The V and J ends lost 5 bases and 1 base, in that order; junction bases with no gene match: 9. CDR3 protein: CAWSGGGQGTDTQYF. CDR3 nucleotide sequence: TGTGCCTGGTCCGGCGGAGGACAGGGCACAGATACGCAGTATTTT.

This rearrangement joins TRBV11-3 to TRBJ1-1; TRBD1 matches at 7 bases. The CDR3 runs to 14 residues. V lost 6 bases to trimming and J lost 0 bases; unmatched junction nucleotides: 4. The germline V gene has CDR1 SGHNT and CDR2 YENEEA. The CDR3 protein is CASSPGTVNTEAFF. The CDR3 bases are TGTGCCAGCAGTCCCGGGACAGTGAACACTGAAGCTTTCTTT.

J is TRBJ2-2 and V is TRBV5-1, with TRBD2 matching over 9 bases. The CDR3 covers 20 residues. CDR1 and CDR2 from the germline V gene are SGHRS and YFSETQ. The V gene end was trimmed by 1 base and the J gene end by 6 bases; junction bases not matched to a gene: 19. Here the CDR3 reads CASSLMWGAGAGGSPGELFF. The CDR3 bases are TGCGCCAGCAGCTTGATGTGGGGGGCCGGAGCGGGGGGTTCCCCCGGGGAGCTGTTTTTT.

The J gene is TRBJ1-6, the V gene TRBV5-1, with D perhaps matching TRBD1 (5 bases). Per the germline V gene, CDR1 is SGHRS and CDR2 is YFSETQ. The V and J ends lost 10 bases and 3 bases respectively, with 17 bases between them. This CDR3 comprises 15 residues. CDR3 nucleotides: TGCGCCCATGGGGCCGCAACTTACTATAATTCACCCCTCCACTTT. As protein: CAHGAATYYNSPLHF.

This chain links TRBV19 with TRBJ1-1; 7 bases align to TRBD1. V lost 3 bases, J lost 2 bases, and 3 bases stayed unmatched. From germline, CDR1 is LNHDA and CDR2 SQIVND (reference sequence). This CDR3 has 14 residues. CDR3 nucleotide sequence: TGTGCCAGTAGTATCGACAGGGCCAACACTGAAGCTTTCTTT. Encoded protein: CASSIDRANTEAFF.

This clone was observed a single time. The chain uses TRBV5-1 and TRBJ2-7; D not certain. CDR3 length: 13 amino acids. Trimming pared 3 bases from V and 1 base from J, leaving 8 bases between. Germline lookup yields CDR1 SGHRS and CDR2 YFSETQ. The CDR3 region has the DNA TGCGCCAGCAGCTCCGGGTATTCCTACGAGCAGTACTTC. Translating gives CASSSGYSYEQYF. The full variable domain, with the rest looked up from reference TRBV5-1 and TRBJ2-7, is KAGVTQTPRYLIKTRGQQVTLSCSPISGHRSVSWYQQTPGQGLQFLFEYFSETQRNKGNFPGRFSGRQFSNSRSEMNVSTLELGDSALYLCASSSGYSYEQYFGPGTRLTVT.

The rearrangement joins TRBV25-1 to TRBJ2-5, with no clear D. The germline CDR1 and CDR2 sequences are MGHDK and SYGVNS. The CDR3 covers 14 residues. Deletions cut 3 bases from V and 4 bases from J, with 12 bases between. CDR3 nucleotide sequence: TGTGCCAGCAGTGATTTCCGACAAGGAGAGACCCAGTACTTC. This codes for CASSDFRQGETQYF.

In its sample, this clone was seen a few times. This chain connects TRBV15 to TRBJ1-5, with unresolved D. The CDR3 has 14 residues. The germline V gene has CDR1 LNHNV and CDR2 YYDKDF (reference sequence). V gave up 1 base and J gave up 7 bases, with 11 bases separating them. The CDR3 here is CATSRGRVEQPQHF. The CDR3 DNA reads TGTGCCACCAGCAGAGGGCGGGTAGAGCAGCCCCAGCATTTT.

The CDR3 sequence: CASSQDWSSYEQYF. In nucleotides, the CDR3 is TGTGCCAGCAGCCAAGATTGGAGCTCCTACGAGCAGTACTTC. V gene TRBV14 combines with J gene TRBJ2-7; unclear D gene. This CDR3 comprises 14 residues. With 0 bases removed from V and 0 bases from J, the gap between germline ends came to 6 bases. Germline V gene lookup returns CDR1 SGHDN and CDR2 FVKESK.